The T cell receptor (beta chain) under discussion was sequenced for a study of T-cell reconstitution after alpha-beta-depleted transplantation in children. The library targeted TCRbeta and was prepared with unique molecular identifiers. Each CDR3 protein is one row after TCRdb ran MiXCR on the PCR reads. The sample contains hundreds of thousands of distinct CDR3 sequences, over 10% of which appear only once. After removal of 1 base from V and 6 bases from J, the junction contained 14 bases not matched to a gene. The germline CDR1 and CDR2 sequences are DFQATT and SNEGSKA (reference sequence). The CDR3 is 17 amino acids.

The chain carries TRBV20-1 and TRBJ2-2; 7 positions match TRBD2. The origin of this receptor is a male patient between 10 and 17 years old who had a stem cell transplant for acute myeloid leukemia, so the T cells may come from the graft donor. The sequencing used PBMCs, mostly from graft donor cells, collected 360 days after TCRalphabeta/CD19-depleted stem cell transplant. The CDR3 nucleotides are TGCAGTGCTAGAGTCACAACTAGCGTTGAAAGGGCCGGGGAGCTGTTTTTT. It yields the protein CSARVTTSVERAGELFF.